Sequencing of this T cell receptor (beta chain) was carried out in a study of blood T cell repertoires in COVID-19. Cohort allocation depended upon clinical history that participants reported. Germline V gives CDR1 SGDLS, CDR2 YYNGEE. J gave up 5 bases and V 0 bases, and 12 bases lay outside the gene matches. CDR3 length: 18 amino acids. Produced via immunoSEQ multiplex PCR; TCRdb's table is partial and in-frame only. The repertoire has about 200,000 clones, about 87% of them found once; the top ten carry 1.2%. The receptor comes from a man aged 30-40 years who had recovered from COVID-19. Sample: PBMCs or T cells enriched from blood (not recorded which). The J gene is TRBJ2-1, the V gene TRBV9; 9 bases are shared with TRBD2. The CDR3: CASSVAGGLALGHNEQFF. The CDR3 nucleotides read TGTGCCAGCAGCGTAGCTGGCGGACTAGCGTTGGGACACAATGAGCAGTTCTTC.